Reported below is one TCR beta chain. These data come from a study of Ad26.COV2.S vaccination and SARS-CoV-2 variants. The CDR3 consists of 15 residues. Trimming took 2 bases from V and 0 from J, leaving 10 bases between them. Germline loops: CDR1 SGHVS, CDR2 FQNEAQ. This table comes from immunoSEQ multiplex PCR, and its TCRdb copy is limited to in-frame clones, with some not included. The data hold 350,000 to 550,000 clones, with roughly 89% observed a single time. Treatment denoted: 19 received Ad26.COV2.S at low or high dose, single or two shots; about 5 received placebo; per-sample allocation not given. Vaccine and placebo recipients were sampled on day 63 after the first injection.

This sequence was found in a person between 18 and 59 years old who received the Ad26.COV2.S COVID-19 vaccine or a placebo. V is TRBV7-8 and J is TRBJ1-2; D is undetermined. The sequencing used peripheral blood, collected in a trial of Ad26.COV2.S vaccine versus placebo. CDR3 sequence reads: CASSLNGLANYGYTF. CDR3 DNA: TGTGCCAGCAGCTTAAACGGACTAGCTAACTATGGCTACACCTTC.